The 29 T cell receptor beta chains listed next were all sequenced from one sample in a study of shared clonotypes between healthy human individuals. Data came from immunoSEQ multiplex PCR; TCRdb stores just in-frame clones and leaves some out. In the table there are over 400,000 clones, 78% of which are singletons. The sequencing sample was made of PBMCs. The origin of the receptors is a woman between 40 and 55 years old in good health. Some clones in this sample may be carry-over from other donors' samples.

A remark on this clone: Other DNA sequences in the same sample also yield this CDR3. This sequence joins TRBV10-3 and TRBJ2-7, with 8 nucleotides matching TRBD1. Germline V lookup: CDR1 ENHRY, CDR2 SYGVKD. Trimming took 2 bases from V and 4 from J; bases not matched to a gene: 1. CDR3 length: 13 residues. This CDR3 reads CAISEGQGYEQYF. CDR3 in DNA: TGTGCCATCAGTGAGGGACAGGGTTACGAGCAGTACTTC.

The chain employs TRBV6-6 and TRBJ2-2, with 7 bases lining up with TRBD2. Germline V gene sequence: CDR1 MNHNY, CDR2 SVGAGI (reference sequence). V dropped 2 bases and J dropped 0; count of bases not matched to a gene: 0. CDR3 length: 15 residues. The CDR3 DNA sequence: TGTGCCAGCAGTTACGCGGGAGCGAACACCGGGGAGCTGTTTTTT. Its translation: CASSYAGANTGELFF.

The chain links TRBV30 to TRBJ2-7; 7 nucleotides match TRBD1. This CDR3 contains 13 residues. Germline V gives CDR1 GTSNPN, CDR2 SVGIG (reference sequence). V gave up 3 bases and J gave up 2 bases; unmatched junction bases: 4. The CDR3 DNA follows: TGTGCCTGGAGAGGCAGGGGGACCTACGAGCAGTACTTC. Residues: CAWRGRGTYEQYF.

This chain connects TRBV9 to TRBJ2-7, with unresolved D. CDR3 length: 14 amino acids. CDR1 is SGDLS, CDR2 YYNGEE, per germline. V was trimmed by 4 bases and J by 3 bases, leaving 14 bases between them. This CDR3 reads CASSKTELRYEQYF. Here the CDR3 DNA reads TGTGCCAGCAGCAAGACGGAGTTACGCTACGAGCAGTACTTC.

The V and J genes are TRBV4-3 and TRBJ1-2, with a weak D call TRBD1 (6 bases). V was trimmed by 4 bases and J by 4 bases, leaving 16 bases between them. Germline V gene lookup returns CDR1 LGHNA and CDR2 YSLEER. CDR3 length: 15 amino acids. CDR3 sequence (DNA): TGCGCCAGCAGCCCGGACAGCCGAACCCCCTATGGCTACACCTTC. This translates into CASSPDSRTPYGYTF.

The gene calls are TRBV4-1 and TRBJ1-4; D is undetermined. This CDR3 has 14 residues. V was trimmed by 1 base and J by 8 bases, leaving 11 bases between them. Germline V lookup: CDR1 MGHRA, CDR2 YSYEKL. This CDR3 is CASSQGGEGEKLFF. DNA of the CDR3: TGCGCCAGCAGCCAAGGGGGAGAAGGGGAAAAACTGTTTTTT.

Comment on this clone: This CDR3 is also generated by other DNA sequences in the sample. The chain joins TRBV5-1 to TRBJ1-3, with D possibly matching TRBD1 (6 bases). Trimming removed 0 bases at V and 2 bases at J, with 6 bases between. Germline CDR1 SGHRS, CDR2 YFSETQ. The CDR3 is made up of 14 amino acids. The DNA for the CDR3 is TGCGCCAGCAGCTTGGGGGGGCCTGGAAACACCATATATTTT. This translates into CASSLGGPGNTIYF.

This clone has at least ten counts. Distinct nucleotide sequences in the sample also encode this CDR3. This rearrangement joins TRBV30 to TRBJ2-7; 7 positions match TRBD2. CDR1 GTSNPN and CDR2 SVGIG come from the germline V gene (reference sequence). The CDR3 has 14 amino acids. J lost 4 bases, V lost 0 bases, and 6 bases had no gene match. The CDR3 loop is CAWSVPGGGYEQYF. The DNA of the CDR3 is TGTGCCTGGAGTGTACCCGGGGGAGGGTACGAGCAGTACTTC. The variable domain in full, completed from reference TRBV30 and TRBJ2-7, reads SQTIHQWPATLVQPVGSPLSLECTVEGTSNPNLYWYRQAAGRGLQLLFYSVGIGQISSEVPQNLSASRPQDRQFILSSKKLLLSDSGFYLCAWSVPGGGYEQYFGPGTRLTVT.

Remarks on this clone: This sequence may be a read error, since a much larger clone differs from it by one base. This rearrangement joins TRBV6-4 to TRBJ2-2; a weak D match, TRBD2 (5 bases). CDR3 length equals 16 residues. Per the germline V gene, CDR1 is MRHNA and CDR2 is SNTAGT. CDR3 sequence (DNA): TGTGCCAGCAGTTACTCTACCGGGAAAAACACCGGGGAGCTGTTTTTT. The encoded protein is CASSYSTGKNTGELFF.

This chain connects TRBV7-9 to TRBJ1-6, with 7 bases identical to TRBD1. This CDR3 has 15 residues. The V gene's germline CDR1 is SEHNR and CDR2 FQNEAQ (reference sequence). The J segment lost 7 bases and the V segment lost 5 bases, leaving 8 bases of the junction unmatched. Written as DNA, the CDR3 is TGTGCCAGCAGCCTAAGGGACAGTCCGAATTCACCCCTCCACTTT. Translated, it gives CASSLRDSPNSPLHF.

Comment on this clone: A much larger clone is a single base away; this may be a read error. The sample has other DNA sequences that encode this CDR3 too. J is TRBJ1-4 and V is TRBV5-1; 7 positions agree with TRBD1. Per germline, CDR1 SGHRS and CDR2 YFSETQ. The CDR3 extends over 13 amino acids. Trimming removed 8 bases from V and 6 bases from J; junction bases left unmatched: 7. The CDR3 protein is CASRDGTDEKLFF. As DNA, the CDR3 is TGCGCCAGTAGGGACGGGACAGATGAAAAACTGTTTTTT. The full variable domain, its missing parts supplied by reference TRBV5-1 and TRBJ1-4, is KAGVTQTPRYLIKTRGQQVTLSCSPISGHRSVSWYQQTPGQGLQFLFEYFSETQRNKGNFPGRFSGRQFSNSRSEMNVSTLELGDSALYLCASRDGTDEKLFFGSGTQLSVL.

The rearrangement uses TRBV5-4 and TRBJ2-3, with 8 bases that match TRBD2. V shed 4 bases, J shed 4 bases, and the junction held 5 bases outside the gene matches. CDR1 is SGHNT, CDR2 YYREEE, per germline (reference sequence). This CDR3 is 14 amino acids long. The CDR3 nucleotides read TGTGCCAGCAGCCAGGGGACTAGTGCAGATACGCAGTATTTT. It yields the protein CASSQGTSADTQYF. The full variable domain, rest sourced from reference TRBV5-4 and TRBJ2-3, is ETGVTQSPTHLIKTRGQQVTLRCSSQSGHNTVSWYQQALGQGPQFIFQYYREEENGRGNFPPRFSGLQFPNYSSELNVNALELDDSALYLCASSQGTSADTQYFGPGTRLTVL.

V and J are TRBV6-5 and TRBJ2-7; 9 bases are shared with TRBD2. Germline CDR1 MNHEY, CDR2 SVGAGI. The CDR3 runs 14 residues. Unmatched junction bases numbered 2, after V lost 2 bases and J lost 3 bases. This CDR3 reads CASSYLSGSYEQYF. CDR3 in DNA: TGTGCCAGCAGTTACCTTAGCGGGAGCTACGAGCAGTACTTC.

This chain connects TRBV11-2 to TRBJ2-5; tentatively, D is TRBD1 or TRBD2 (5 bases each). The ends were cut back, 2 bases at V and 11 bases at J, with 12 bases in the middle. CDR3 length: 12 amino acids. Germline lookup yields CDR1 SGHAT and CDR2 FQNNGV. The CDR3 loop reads CASSLKGWEQYF. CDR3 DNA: TGTGCCAGCAGCTTAAAGGGGTGGGAGCAGTACTTC.

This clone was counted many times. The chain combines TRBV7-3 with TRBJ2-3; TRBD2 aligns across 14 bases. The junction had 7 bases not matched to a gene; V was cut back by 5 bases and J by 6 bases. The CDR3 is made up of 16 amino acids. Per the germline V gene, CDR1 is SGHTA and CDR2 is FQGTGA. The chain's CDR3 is CASSRTGLAGADTQYF. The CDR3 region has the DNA TGTGCCAGCAGCCGGACGGGACTAGCGGGAGCGGATACGCAGTATTTT.

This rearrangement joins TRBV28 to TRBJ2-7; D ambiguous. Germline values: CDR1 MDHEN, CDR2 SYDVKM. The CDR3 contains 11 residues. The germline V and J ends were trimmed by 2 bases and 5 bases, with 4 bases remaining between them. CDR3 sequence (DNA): TGTGCCAGCAGTTTAATCCACGAGCAGTACTTC. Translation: CASSLIHEQYF.

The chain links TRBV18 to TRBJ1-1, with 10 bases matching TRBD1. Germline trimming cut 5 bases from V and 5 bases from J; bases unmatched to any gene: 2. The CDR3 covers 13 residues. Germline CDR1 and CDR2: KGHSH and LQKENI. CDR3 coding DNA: TGTGCCAGCTCAGGGACAGGGGATACTGAAGCTTTCTTT. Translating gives CASSGTGDTEAFF.

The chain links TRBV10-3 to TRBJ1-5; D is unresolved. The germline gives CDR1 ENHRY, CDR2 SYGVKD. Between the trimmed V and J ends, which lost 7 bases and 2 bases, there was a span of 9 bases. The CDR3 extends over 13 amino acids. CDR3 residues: CAITGFGNQPQHF. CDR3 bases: TGTGCCATCACGGGGTTCGGCAATCAGCCCCAGCATTTT.

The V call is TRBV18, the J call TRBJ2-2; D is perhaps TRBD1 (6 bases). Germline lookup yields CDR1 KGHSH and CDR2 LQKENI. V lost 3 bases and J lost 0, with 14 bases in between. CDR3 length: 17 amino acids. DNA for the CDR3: TGTGCCAGCTCACCCCGCACCGGGACACCGAACACCGGGGAGCTGTTTTTT. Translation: CASSPRTGTPNTGELFF.

The CDR3 nucleotides read TGTGCCAGCAGCGTAGGATCTAGCTCCTACGAGCAGTACTTC. It encodes CASSVGSSSYEQYF. The V call is TRBV9, the J call TRBJ2-7; D gene uncertain. V lost 0 bases and J lost 0, with 7 bases in between. Per the germline V gene, CDR1 is SGDLS and CDR2 is YYNGEE. The CDR3 extends over 14 amino acids.

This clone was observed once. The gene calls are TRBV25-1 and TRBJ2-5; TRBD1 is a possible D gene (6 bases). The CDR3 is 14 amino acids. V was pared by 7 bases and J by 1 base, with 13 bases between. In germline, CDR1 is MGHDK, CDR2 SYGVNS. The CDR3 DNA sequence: TGTGCCAGCACCTTTCAGGACAGCCAAGAGACCCAGTACTTC. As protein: CASTFQDSQETQYF.

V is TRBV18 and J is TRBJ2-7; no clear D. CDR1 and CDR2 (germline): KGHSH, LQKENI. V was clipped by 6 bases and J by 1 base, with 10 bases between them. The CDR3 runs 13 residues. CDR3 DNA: TGTGCCAGCTCCTCCGAGCGTTCCTACGAGCAGTACTTC. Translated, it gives CASSSERSYEQYF.

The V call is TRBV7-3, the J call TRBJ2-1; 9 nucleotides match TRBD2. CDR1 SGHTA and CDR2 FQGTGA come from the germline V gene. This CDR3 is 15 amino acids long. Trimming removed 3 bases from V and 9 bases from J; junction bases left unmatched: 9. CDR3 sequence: CASSLVLAGVGEQFF. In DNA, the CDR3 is TGTGCCAGCAGCTTGGTGTTAGCGGGAGTAGGTGAGCAGTTCTTC.

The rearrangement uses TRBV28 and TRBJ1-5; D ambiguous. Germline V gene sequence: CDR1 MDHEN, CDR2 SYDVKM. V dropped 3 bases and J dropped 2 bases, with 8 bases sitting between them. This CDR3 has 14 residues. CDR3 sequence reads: CASSLSIGNQPQHF. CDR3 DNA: TGTGCCAGCAGTTTGAGTATTGGCAATCAGCCCCAGCATTTT.

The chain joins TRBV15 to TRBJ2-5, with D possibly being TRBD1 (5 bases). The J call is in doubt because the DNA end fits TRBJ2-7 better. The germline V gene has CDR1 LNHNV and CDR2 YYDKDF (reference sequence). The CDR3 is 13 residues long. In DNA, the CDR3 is TGTGCCACCAGCAGAGATAGGGGCTACGAGCAGTACTTC. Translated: CATSRDRGYEQYF.

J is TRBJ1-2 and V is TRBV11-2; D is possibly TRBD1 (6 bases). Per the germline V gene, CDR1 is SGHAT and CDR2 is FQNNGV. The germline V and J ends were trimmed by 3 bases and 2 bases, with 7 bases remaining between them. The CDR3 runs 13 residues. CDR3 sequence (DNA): TGTGCCAGCAGCTTCGGACAGAACTATGGCTACACCTTC. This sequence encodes CASSFGQNYGYTF. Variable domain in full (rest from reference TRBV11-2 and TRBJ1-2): EAGVAQSPRYKIIEKRQSVAFWCNPISGHATLYWYQQILGQGPKLLIQFQNNGVVDDSQLPKDRFSAERLKGVDSTLKIQPAKLEDSAVYLCASSFGQNYGYTFGSGTRLTVV.

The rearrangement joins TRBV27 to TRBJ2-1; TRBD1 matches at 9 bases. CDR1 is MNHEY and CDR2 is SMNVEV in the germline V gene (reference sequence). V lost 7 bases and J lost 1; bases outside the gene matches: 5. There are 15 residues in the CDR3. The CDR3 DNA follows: TGTGCCAGCACCAAAGACAGGGGGTCCTACAATGAGCAGTTCTTC. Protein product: CASTKDRGSYNEQFF.

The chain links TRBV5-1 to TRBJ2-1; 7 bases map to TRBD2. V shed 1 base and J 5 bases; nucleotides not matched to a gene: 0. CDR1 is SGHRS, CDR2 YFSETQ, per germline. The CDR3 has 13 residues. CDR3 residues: CASSLTSDNEQFF. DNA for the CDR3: TGCGCCAGCAGCTTGACTAGCGACAATGAGCAGTTCTTC.

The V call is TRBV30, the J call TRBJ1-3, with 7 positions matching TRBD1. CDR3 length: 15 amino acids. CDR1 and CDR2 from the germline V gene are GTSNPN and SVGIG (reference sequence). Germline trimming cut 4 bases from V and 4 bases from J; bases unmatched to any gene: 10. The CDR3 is CAWNARGAYGNTIYF. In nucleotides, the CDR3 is TGTGCCTGGAACGCCAGGGGGGCGTACGGAAACACCATATATTTT.